Here is one T cell receptor (beta chain) with its context. Antigen specificity is unknown. The sample comes from a study of cytomegalovirus exposure and HLA in healthy donors. The PCR employed 60 Vbeta primers together with 13 Jbeta primers. Clones were read by immunoSEQ multiplex PCR, and TCRdb kept only the in-frame ones, dropping some. The table lists 100,000 to 120,000 clones, 65% to 75% of them singletons, with more than 3.5% in the top ten. This CDR3 contains 15 residues. Between the trimmed V and J ends, which lost 0 bases and 7 bases, there was a span of 16 bases. Germline lookup yields CDR1 SGHRS and CDR2 YFSETQ. Notes on the study in general: Some V segments, TRBV6-2 and TRBV6-3 among them, were indistinguishable and were therefore excluded.

The chain is built from TRBV5-1 and TRBJ1-2; D remains ambiguous. Sample: PBMCs. This clonotype was sampled from a woman between 40 and 55 years old in good health and CMV-seropositive. The CDR3 sequence: CASSLVFIGSGGYTF. In DNA form, the CDR3 reads TGCGCCAGCAGCTTGGTTTTCATAGGGAGCGGTGGCTACACCTTC.